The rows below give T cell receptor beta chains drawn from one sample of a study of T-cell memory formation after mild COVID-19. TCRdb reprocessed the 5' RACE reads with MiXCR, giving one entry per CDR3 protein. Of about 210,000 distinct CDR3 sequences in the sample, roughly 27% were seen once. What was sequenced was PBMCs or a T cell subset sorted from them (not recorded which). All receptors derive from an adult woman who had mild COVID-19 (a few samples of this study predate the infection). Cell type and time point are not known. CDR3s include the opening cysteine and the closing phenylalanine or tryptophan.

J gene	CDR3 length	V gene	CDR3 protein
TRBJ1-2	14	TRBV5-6	CASSLEEGVYGYTF
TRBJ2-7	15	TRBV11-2	CASSSKRGDSYEQYF
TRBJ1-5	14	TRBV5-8	CASSPGQGWLAQHF
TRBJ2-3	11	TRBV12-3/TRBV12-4	CASGTGTERYF
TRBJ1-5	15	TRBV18	CASSRLPDSNQPQHF
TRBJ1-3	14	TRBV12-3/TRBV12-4	CASSPRQGGNTIYF
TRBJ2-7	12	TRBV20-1	CSAPRTGDEQYF
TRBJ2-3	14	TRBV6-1	CASSEPMWPDTQYF
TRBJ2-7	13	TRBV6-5	CASSMGQGYEQYF
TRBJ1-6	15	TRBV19	CASSNGGTGTNPLHF
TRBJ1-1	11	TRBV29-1	CSGSSNTEAFF
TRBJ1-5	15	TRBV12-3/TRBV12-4	CASRPGGSGGQPQHF
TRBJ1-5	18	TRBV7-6	CASSPGTATFYSNQPQHF
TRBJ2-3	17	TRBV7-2	CASSSTWGVRDTDTQYF
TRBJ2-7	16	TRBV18	CASSPSGGGMAYEQYF
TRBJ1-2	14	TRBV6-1	CASSERGASYGYTF
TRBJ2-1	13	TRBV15	CATMRGTYNEQFF
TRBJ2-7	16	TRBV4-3	CASSQVRTGVPEEQYF
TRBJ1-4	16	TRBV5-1	CASSLARGPPNEKLFF
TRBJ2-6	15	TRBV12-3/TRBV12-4	CASINRVAGANVLTF
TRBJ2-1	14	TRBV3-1	CASSSGTRSVEQFF
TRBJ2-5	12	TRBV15	CATSRVRETQYF
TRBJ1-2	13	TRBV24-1	CATSDLTGHGYTF
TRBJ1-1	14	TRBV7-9	CASSSWDRDTEAFF
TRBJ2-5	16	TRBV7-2	CASSLWDTGPLETQYF
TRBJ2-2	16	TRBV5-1	CASSLRGATVTGELFF
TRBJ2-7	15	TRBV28	CASSRSGTQSYEQYF
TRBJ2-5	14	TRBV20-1	CSARASGHQETQYF
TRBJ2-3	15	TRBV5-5	CASSLDGRGTDTQYF
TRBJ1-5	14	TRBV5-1	CASSLEGTGQPQHF
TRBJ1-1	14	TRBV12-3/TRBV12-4	CASSLRGQDTEAFF